Detailed here is one T cell receptor beta chain. What it recognizes is unknown. The data originate from a study of post-analysis software for immune sequencing data. Study overall: The study covered relapsing-remitting, secondary progressive and progressive-relapsing courses of multiple sclerosis.

TCR beta cDNA libraries included unique molecular identifiers. The source material, about 0.95 to 10 million T cells, gave rise to about 490,000 cDNA molecules. TCRdb re-called the PCR reads with MiXCR, one entry per CDR3 protein. The sample shows 740,000 or so distinct CDR3 sequences, roughly 50% of them seen only once. The CDR3 extends over 19 amino acids. Germline loops: CDR1 LGHDT, CDR2 YNNKEL (reference sequence). With V trimmed by 0 bases and J by 5 bases, 12 bases remained unmatched. General observations from the study: Five TRBV segments (TRBV5-6, TRBV5-1 and TRBV20-1 among them) occurred more frequently in patients than in controls. Under the F measure, samples that were prepared in one batch clustered strongly together.

What was sequenced was blood. The rearrangement joins TRBV3-1 to TRBJ2-3; 12 nucleotides match TRBD2. The receptor was isolated from a girl aged 5-17 years with multiple sclerosis. Here the CDR3 reads CASSQDRWLAGGPGDTQYF. Here the CDR3 DNA reads TGTGCCAGCAGCCAAGATCGGTGGCTAGCGGGAGGGCCGGGAGATACGCAGTATTTT.